This T cell receptor (beta chain) is drawn from a study of T cells in Graves' hyperthyroidism and ophthalmopathy. The study's findings and limits: The model identified upcoming ophthalmopathy a median 6.5 months ahead of onset.

Trimming stripped 8 bases from V and 0 bases from J, with 17 bases between. The CDR3 contains 14 residues. Germline-derived CDR1 and CDR2 are SQVTM and ANQGSEA. Details on this clonotype: No antigen is known for it.

Regions amplified from RNA transcripts were the TCR beta CDR3 regions. Primed by the HTBI set, a first-round RT-PCR was run on the TCR CDR3. MiXCR, run by TCRdb on the multiplex PCR reads, gives a single entry per CDR3 protein. The data contain about 760,000 distinct CDR3 sequences, 30% to 40% of them singletons. The rearrangement links TRBV29-1 to TRBJ2-7; D remains ambiguous. Sequencing was done on a sample of blood. The receptor comes from a woman in her thirties or forties with Graves' hyperthyroidism. The CDR3 protein is CSLFGGSLSYEQYF. In DNA form, the CDR3 reads TGCAGCTTATTTGGCGGATCCCTCTCCTACGAGCAGTACTTC.